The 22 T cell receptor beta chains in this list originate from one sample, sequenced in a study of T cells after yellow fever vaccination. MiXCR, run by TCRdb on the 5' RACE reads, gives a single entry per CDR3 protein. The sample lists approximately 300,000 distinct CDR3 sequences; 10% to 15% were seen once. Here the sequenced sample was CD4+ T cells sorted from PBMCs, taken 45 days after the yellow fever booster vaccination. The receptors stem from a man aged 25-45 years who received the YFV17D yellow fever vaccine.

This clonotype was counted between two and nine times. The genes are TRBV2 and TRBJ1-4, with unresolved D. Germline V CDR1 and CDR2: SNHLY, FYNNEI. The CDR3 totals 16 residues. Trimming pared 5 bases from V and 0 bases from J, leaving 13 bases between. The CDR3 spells CASSIGLAATNEKLFF. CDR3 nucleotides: TGTGCCAGCAGTATTGGGCTTGCTGCAACTAATGAAAAACTGTTTTTT.

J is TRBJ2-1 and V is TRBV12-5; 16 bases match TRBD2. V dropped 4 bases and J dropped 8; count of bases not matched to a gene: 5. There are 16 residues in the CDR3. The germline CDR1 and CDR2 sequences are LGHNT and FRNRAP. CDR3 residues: CASGWGTSGRVDEQFF. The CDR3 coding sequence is TGTGCTAGTGGTTGGGGGACTAGCGGGAGGGTGGATGAGCAGTTCTTC.

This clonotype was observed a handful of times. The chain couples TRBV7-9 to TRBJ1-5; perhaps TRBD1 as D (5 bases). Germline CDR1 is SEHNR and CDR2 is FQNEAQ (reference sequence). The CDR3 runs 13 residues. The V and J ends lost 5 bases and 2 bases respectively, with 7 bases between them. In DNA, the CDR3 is TGTGCCAGCAGCGTGACAGGCAATCAGCCCCAGCATTTT. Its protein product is CASSVTGNQPQHF.

The CDR3 loop reads CASSLVRTPVLEQYF. CDR3 DNA sequence: TGTGCCAGCAGCTTAGTTCGGACCCCCGTTTTGGAGCAGTACTTC. The gene calls are TRBV7-8 and TRBJ2-7; D is unclear. The CDR3 is made up of 15 amino acids. Germline V gene sequence: CDR1 SGHVS, CDR2 FQNEAQ. Between the trimmed V and J ends, which lost 1 base and 7 bases, there was a span of 17 bases.

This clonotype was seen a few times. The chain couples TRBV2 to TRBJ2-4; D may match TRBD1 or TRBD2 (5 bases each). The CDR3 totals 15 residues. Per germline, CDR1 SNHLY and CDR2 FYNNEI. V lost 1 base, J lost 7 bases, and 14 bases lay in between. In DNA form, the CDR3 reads TGTGCCAGCAGTGAAGATTCCCGGGGCGTGAACATTCAGTACTTC. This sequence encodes CASSEDSRGVNIQYF.

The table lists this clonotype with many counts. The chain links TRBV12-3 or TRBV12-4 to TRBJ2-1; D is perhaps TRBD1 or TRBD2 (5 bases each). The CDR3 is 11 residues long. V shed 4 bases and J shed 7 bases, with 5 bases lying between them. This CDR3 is CASSWGNEQFF. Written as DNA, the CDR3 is TGTGCCAGCAGTTGGGGGAATGAGCAGTTCTTC.

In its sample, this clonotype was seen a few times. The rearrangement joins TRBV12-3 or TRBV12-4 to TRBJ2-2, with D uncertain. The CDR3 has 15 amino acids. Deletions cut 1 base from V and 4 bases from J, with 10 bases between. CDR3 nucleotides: TGTGCCAGCAGTTTAGGGCTTGGAGTCACCGGGGAGCTGTTTTTT. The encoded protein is CASSLGLGVTGELFF.

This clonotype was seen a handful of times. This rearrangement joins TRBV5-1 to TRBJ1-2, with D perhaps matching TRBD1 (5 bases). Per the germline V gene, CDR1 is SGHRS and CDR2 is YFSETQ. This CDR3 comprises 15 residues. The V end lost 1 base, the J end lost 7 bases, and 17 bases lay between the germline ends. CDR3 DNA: TGCGCCAGCAGCTTGACCGGGGACTTGTTGAGTGGCTACACCTTC. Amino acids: CASSLTGDLLSGYTF.

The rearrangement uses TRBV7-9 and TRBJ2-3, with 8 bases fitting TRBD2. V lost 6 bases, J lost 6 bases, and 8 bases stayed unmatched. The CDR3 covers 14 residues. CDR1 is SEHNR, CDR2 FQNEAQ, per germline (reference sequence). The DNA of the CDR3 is TGTGCCAGCAGGGGGACTAGTTCTGTGGATACGCAGTATTTT. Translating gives CASRGTSSVDTQYF. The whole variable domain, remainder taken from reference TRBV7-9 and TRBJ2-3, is DTGVSQNPRHKITKRGQNVTFRCDPISEHNRLYWYRQTLGQGPEFLTYFQNEAQLEKSRLLSDRFSAERPKGSFSTLEIQRTEQGDSAMYLCASRGTSSVDTQYFGPGTRLTVL.

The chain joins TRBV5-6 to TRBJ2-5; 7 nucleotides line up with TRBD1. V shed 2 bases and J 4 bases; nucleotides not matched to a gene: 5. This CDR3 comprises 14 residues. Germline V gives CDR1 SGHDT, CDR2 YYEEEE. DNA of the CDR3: TGTGCCAGCAGCTTAAGGGGGCTATCAGAGACCCAGTACTTC. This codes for CASSLRGLSETQYF.

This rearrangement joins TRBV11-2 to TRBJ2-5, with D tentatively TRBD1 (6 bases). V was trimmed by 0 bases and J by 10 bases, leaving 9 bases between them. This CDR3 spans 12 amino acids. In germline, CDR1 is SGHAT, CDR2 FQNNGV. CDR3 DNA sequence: TGTGCCAGCAGCTTAGACAGGGGAGTCCAGTACTTC. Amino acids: CASSLDRGVQYF.

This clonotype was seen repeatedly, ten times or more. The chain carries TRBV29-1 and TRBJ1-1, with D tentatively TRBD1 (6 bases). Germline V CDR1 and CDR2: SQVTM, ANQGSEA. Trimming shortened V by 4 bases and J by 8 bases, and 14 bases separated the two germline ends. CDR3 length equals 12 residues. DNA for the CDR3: TGCAGCGTTGCGGGCAGGGGACGAGAAGCTTTCTTT. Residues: CSVAGRGREAFF.

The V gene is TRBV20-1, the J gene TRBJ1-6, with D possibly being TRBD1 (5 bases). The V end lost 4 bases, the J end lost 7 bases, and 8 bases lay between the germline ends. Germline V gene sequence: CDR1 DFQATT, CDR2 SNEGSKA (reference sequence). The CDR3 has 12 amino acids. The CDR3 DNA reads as TGCAGTGCTACTAACAGGAATTCACCCCTCCACTTT. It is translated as CSATNRNSPLHF.

CDR3 in DNA: TGTGCCAGCAGATGGGACTCCTACGAGCAGTACTTC. Amino acid sequence: CASRWDSYEQYF. This chain connects TRBV6-1 to TRBJ2-7; the D is unclear. In germline, CDR1 is MNHNS, CDR2 SASEGT. Trimming stripped 6 bases from V and 0 bases from J, with 6 bases between. The CDR3 contains 12 residues.

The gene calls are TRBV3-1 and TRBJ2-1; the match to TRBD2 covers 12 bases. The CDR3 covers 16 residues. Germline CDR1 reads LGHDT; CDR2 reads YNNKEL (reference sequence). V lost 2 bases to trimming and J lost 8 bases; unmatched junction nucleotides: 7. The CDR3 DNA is TGTGCCAGCAGCCAACGGACTAGCGGGAATCACCATGAGCAGTTCTTC. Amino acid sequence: CASSQRTSGNHHEQFF.

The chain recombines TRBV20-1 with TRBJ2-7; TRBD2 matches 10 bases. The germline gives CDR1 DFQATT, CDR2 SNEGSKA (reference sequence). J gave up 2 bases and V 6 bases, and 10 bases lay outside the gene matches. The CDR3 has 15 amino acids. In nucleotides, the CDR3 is TGCAGTGCCAAACCCGGGACTAGCGCAACCTACGAGCAGTACTTC. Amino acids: CSAKPGTSATYEQYF.

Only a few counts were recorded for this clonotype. The CDR3 coding sequence is TGCGCCAGCAGCTTGACACAGGGGCGGGAAAAACTGTTTTTT. Its protein is CASSLTQGREKLFF. The chain employs TRBV5-1 and TRBJ1-4; 7 bases line up with TRBD1. From germline, CDR1 is SGHRS and CDR2 YFSETQ. This CDR3 is 14 amino acids long. V dropped 1 base and J dropped 8; count of bases not matched to a gene: 5.

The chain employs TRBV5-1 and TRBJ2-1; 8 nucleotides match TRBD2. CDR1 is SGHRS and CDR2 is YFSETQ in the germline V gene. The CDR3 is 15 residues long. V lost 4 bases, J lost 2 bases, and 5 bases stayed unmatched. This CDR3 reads CASSDGLATYNEQFF. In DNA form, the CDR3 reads TGCGCCAGCAGCGATGGACTAGCAACCTACAATGAGCAGTTCTTC.

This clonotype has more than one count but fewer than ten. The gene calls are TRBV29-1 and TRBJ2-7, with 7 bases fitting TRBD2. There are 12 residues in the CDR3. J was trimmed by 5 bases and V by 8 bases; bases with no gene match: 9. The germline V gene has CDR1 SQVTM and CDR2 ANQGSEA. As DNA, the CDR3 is TGCAGCTCCCTAGGCGCGGGAGACGAGCAGTACTTC. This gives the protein CSSLGAGDEQYF.

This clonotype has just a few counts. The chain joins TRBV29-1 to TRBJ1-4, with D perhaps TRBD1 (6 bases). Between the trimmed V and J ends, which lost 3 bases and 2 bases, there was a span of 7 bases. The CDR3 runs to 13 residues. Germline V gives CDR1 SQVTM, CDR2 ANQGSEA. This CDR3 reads CSVDGGTNEKLFF. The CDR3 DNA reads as TGCAGCGTTGACGGGGGCACTAATGAAAAACTGTTTTTT. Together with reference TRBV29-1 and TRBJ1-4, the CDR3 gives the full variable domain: SAVISQKPSRDICQRGTSLTIQCQVDSQVTMMFWYRQQPGQSLTLIATANQGSEATYESGFVIDKFPISRPNLTFSTLTVSNMSPEDSSIYLCSVDGGTNEKLFFGSGTQLSVL.

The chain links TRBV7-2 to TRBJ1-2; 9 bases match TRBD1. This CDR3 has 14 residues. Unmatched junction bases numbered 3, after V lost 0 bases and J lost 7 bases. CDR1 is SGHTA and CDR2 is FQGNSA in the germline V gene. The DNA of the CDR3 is TGTGCCAGCAGCTTAGCGGGACAGGGTCTTGGCTACACCTTC. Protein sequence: CASSLAGQGLGYTF.

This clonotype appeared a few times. CDR3 loop: CASSIGTQAETQYF. DNA for the CDR3: TGCGCCAGCAGCATCGGGACCCAAGCAGAGACCCAGTACTTC. The rearrangement uses TRBV5-1 and TRBJ2-5; D tentatively fits TRBD1 or TRBD2 (5 bases each). The V end was cut by 4 bases, the J end by 4 bases, with 14 bases between. CDR1 and CDR2 (germline): SGHRS, YFSETQ. The CDR3 sequence is 14 residues long.